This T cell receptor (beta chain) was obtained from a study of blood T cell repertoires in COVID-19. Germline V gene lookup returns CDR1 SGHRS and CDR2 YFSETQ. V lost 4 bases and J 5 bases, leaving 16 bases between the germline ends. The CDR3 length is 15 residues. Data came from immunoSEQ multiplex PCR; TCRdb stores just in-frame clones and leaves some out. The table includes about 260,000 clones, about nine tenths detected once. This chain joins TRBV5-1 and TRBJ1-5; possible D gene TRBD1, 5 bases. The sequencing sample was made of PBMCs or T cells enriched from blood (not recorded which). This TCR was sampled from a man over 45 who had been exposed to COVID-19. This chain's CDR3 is CASSELGLGDQPQHF. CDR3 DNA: TGCGCCAGCAGCGAACTGGGACTTGGCGATCAGCCCCAGCATTTT.